This T cell receptor (beta chain) originates from a study of cytotoxic CD8 clonotypes in ibrutinib-treated CLL. Background on the study: Specimens for response were gathered following a median approximately 12 months of therapy, spanning 6 to 36.

The assay was immunoSEQ multiplex PCR, and TCRdb's table has in-frame clones only and misses some. The sample yields 250,000 to 350,000 clones, roughly 76% seen once. Only a few counts were recorded for this clone. Other nucleotide sequences in the sample specify the same CDR3. Germline assignment: CDR1 SNHLY and CDR2 FYNNEI. V gave up 6 bases and J gave up 3 bases, with 6 bases separating them. This CDR3 is 11 amino acids long. The sequenced sample was PBMCs, obtained at disease progression, from a patient treated with ibrutinib. This clonotype originated in a human donor with chronic lymphocytic leukemia. The chain is built from TRBV2 and TRBJ2-7; D uncertain. CDR3 coding DNA: TGTGCCAGCAGCGAAAACTACGAGCAGTACTTC. Translating gives CASSENYEQYF.